Shown below are 7 T cell receptor beta chains from a single sample sequenced in a study of T cells after yellow fever vaccination (dated by TCRdb to the late 2010s). Explained via the paper, the treatment or condition label denotes: live attenuated yellow fever vaccine strain. The method was 5' RACE. The run used an Illumina HiSeq 2500. TCRdb itself trimmed the public reads at Q25 with fastp, ran MiXCR and retained productive beta chains. One record per CDR3 amino acid sequence lists the most common genes and DNA. Here the sample has 350,000 or so distinct CDR3 sequences; less than 9.5% occur a single time. 17% of the sample is taken by the ten largest. Here the sequenced sample was PBMCs, taken 45 days after the first yellow fever vaccination. The receptors here all came from a man between 18 and 29 years old who received the YFV17D yellow fever vaccine.

The V and J genes are TRBV12-5 and TRBJ2-2; tentatively, D is TRBD1 (6 bases). The CDR3 is 17 amino acids. CDR1 and CDR2 (germline): LGHNT, FRNRAP. CDR3 nucleotide sequence: TGTGCCACCTGCCCCCTGGGGGCGGGTGCGAACACCGGGGAGCTGTTTTTT. Its protein product is CATCPLGAGANTGELFF.

V gene TRBV12-3 or TRBV12-4 combines with J gene TRBJ2-1, with 9 bases lining up with TRBD1. The CDR3 is made up of 15 amino acids. V lost 6 bases and J lost 2; bases outside the gene matches: 5. DNA for the CDR3: TGTGCCAGCAGAAGGGACAGGGCCCCCTACAATGAGCAGTTCTTC. Encoded protein: CASRRDRAPYNEQFF.

In its sample, this clonotype was seen a few times. This chain connects TRBV7-9 to TRBJ2-5, with D tentatively TRBD1 or TRBD2 (5 bases each). V shed 6 bases and J shed 2 bases, with 13 bases lying between them. The CDR3 has 14 residues. The V gene's germline CDR1 is SEHNR and CDR2 FQNEAQ (reference sequence). The CDR3 sequence: CASRFLGDQETQYF. The DNA for the CDR3 is TGTGCCAGCAGGTTTCTGGGGGATCAAGAGACCCAGTACTTC.

This clonotype has at least ten counts. The chain has TRBV7-2 and TRBJ2-7; 8 positions match TRBD2. This CDR3 comprises 15 residues. Looked up from germline, CDR1 is SGHTA and CDR2 is FQGNSA. V was pared by 8 bases and J by 2 bases, with 11 bases of the junction left unmatched. The CDR3 loop is CASGQAGSGTYEQYF. DNA for the CDR3: TGTGCCAGCGGACAAGCAGGTAGCGGGACCTACGAGCAGTACTTC.

There are a few counts of this clonotype. The J gene is TRBJ2-2, the V gene TRBV7-3; D gene ambiguous. Trimming took off 5 bases at V and 5 bases at J, with 6 bases between the two ends. The CDR3 is 12 amino acids. Germline V lookup: CDR1 SGHTA, CDR2 FQGTGA. The CDR3 loop is CASSALTGELFF. The CDR3 nucleotides are TGTGCCAGCAGCGCGCTAACCGGGGAGCTGTTTTTT. Supplemented by reference TRBV7-3 and TRBJ2-2, the full variable domain reads GAGVSQTPSNKVTEKGKYVELRCDPISGHTALYWYRQSLGQGPEFLIYFQGTGAADDSGLPNDRFFAVRPEGSVSTLKIQRTERGDSAVYLCASSALTGELFFGEGSRLTVL.

This clonotype has a handful of counts. The chain employs TRBV29-1 and TRBJ2-7; tentatively, D is TRBD1 or TRBD2 (5 bases each). Germline V gene sequence: CDR1 SQVTM, CDR2 ANQGSEA. V shed 2 bases and J shed 2 bases, with 13 bases lying between them. This CDR3 spans 14 amino acids. The CDR3 sequence is CSVEIRDGTYEQYF. The CDR3 region has the DNA TGCAGCGTTGAAATCCGGGACGGTACCTACGAGCAGTACTTC.

The V and J genes are TRBV7-2 and TRBJ1-2; tentative D call: TRBD1 (5 bases). This CDR3 contains 16 residues. Trimming cost V 6 bases and J 0 bases, with 17 bases left between them. Germline V gives CDR1 SGHTA, CDR2 FQGNSA. The CDR3 region has the DNA TGTGCCAGCAGGATTAAGGGGTCAGTAGCTAACTATGGCTACACCTTC. The encoded protein is CASRIKGSVANYGYTF.